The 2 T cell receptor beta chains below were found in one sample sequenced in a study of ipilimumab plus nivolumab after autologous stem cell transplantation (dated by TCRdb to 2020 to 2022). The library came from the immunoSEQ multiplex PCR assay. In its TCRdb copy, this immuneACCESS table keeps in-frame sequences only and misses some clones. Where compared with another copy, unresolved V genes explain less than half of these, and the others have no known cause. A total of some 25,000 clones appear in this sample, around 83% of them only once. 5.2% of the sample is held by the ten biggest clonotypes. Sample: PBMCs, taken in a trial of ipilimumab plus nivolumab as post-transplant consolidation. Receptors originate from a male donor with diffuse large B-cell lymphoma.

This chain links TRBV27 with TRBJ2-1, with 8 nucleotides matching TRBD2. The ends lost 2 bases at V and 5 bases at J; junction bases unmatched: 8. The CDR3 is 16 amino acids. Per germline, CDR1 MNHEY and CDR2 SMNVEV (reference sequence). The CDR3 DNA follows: TGTGCCAGCAGTTTAATGGGTAGCGGGGTCGACAATGAGCAGTTCTTC. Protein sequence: CASSLMGSGVDNEQFF.

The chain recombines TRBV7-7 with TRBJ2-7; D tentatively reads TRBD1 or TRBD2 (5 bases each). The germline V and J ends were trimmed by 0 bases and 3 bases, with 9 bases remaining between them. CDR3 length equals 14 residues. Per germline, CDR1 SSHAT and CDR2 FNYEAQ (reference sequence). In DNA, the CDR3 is TGTGCCAGCAGCTTAGCGGCTGGGGGCTACGAGCAGTACTTC. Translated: CASSLAAGGYEQYF.